A selection of T cell receptor beta chains follows, all from one sample in a study of cytomegalovirus exposure and HLA in healthy donors. Using immunoSEQ multiplex PCR, the repertoire was profiled, and TCRdb retains in-frame clones only, with some absent. The sample records about 160,000 clones, roughly four fifths being singletons. The sequenced material came from PBMCs. These receptors were obtained from a man between 50 and 59 years old in good health and CMV-seropositive. CDR3s include the opening cysteine and the closing phenylalanine or tryptophan. D genes are given only for firm matches. The listing skips clone size in some rows; elsewhere it reads once, few, many or a size class.

D gene	V gene	J gene	clone size	CDR3 DNA	CDR3 protein
TRBD2	TRBV7-9	TRBJ2-1	NA	TGTGCCAGCAGCTTCGGGACTAGCGCGATCAATGAGCAGTTCTTC	CASSFGTSAINEQFF
NA	TRBV5-6	TRBJ2-5	NA	TGTGCCAGCAGCTTGCCCCCCCCCAGGAACCAAGAGACCCAGTACTTC	CASSLPPPRNQETQYF
NA	TRBV5-6	TRBJ1-5	NA	TGTGCCAGCAGCTTCGGGATTAGCAATCAGCCCCAGCATTTT	CASSFGISNQPQHF
TRBD1	TRBV27	TRBJ2-7	NA	TGTGCCAGCAGTCTAACCCCCCAGGGACAGGAGTCAGAGCAGTACTTC	CASSLTPQGQESEQYF
NA	TRBV5-4	TRBJ2-1	NA	TGTGCCAGCAGCAACGCAGGGCGGTCCTACAATGAGCAGTTCTTC	CASSNAGRSYNEQFF
TRBD1	TRBV5-1	TRBJ2-3	NA	TGCGCCAGCAGCTTGGGACAGGGGATTAGCACAGATACGCAGTATTTT	CASSLGQGISTDTQYF
TRBD1	TRBV28	TRBJ2-7	NA	TGTGCCACCACTTCCGTGACAGGGACCTACGAGCAGTACTTC	CATTSVTGTYEQYF
TRBD1	TRBV5-6	TRBJ2-2	NA	TGTGCCAGCAGCCTCCAGGGGGATTGGTTGACCGGGGAGCTGTTTTTT	CASSLQGDWLTGELFF
TRBD1	TRBV28	TRBJ2-4	once	TGTGCCAGCGGGACAGGGGAAAACATTCAGTACTTC	CASGTGENIQYF
TRBD1	TRBV4-1	TRBJ1-6	NA	TGCGCCAGTTCCAGGGGGCCCGGGTCACCCCTCCACTTT	CASSRGPGSPLHF
TRBD1	TRBV7-9	TRBJ1-4	NA	TGTGCCAGCAGACAGGGGAATAATGAAAAACTGTTTTTT	CASRQGNNEKLFF
TRBD1	TRBV6-6	TRBJ2-7	NA	TGTGCCAGCAGTAGGGACAGGGGTATCAACGAGCAGTACTTC	CASSRDRGINEQYF
NA	TRBV7-2	TRBJ1-1	NA	TGTGCCAGCAGCTTAGAGGGGGACACTGAAGCTTTCTTT	CASSLEGDTEAFF
TRBD1	TRBV6-4	TRBJ1-2	NA	TGTGCCAGCAGACCATCCGGGACAGCTTATGGCTACACCTTC	CASRPSGTAYGYTF
TRBD1	TRBV23-1	TRBJ1-5	NA	TGCGCCGGAATTGACAGGGTAAGTCAGCCCCAGCATTTT	CAGIDRVSQPQHF
TRBD1	TRBV5-1	TRBJ1-1	NA	TGCGCCAGCAGCTTACCACGGACAGGGGGAGGCACTGAAGCTTTCTTT	CASSLPRTGGGTEAFF
NA	TRBV4-1	TRBJ1-1	few	TGCGCCAGCAGCCGACCCCAGGGGAACACTGAAGCTTTCTTT	CASSRPQGNTEAFF
TRBD1	TRBV7-2	TRBJ1-2	NA	TGTGCCAGCAGCTTGGGGACAGGGAACTATGGCTACACCTTC	CASSLGTGNYGYTF
NA	TRBV28	TRBJ1-1	NA	TGTGCCAGCGGCGATTATCCAGGGCCTACTGAAGCTTTCTTT	CASGDYPGPTEAFF
NA	TRBV5-1	TRBJ2-1	NA	TGCGCCCGCAGCTTCGGAGGTGGGCAGTTCTTC	CARSFGGGQFF
TRBD1	TRBV6-5	TRBJ1-2	few	TGTGCCAGCAGTTACCTCGGACAGGGGCATGGCTACACCTTC	CASSYLGQGHGYTF
TRBD2	TRBV27	TRBJ2-1	NA	TGTGCCAGCAGTCCGCGGACTAGTGGCAATGAGCAGTTCTTC	CASSPRTSGNEQFF
NA	TRBV11-2	TRBJ2-7	NA	TGTGCCAGCAGCTTAGGACTAGGTGGCGAGCAGTACTTC	CASSLGLGGEQYF
TRBD1	TRBV28	TRBJ2-2	NA	TGTGCCAGCAGATCAGGGGGAGCCGGGGAGCTGTTTTTT	CASRSGGAGELFF
TRBD1	TRBV28	TRBJ2-7	NA	TGTGCCAGCAGTTTTACCGCCGGGACAGGGGGGTCCTACGAGCAGTACTTC	CASSFTAGTGGSYEQYF
TRBD2	TRBV5-1	TRBJ2-2	NA	TGCGCCAGTAATTCCGGGACTACTAACACCGGGGAGCTGTTTTTT	CASNSGTTNTGELFF
NA	TRBV30	TRBJ2-7	NA	TGTGCCTGGAGTGTACGAAGGGGCAACTACGAGCAGTACTTC	CAWSVRRGNYEQYF
TRBD1	TRBV29-1	TRBJ1-1	NA	TGCAGCGTTGAAGAACTCAGGGGGCGGGTTACTGAAGCTTTCTTT	CSVEELRGRVTEAFF
NA	TRBV27	TRBJ2-6	NA	TGTGCCAGCAGTCCTCAACCCCAGGCTGGGGCCAACGTCCTGACTTTC	CASSPQPQAGANVLTF
NA	TRBV7-8	TRBJ1-6	NA	TGTGCCAGCAGCTTAGGGCGGGCCTATAATTCACCCCTCCACTTT	CASSLGRAYNSPLHF
NA	TRBV29-1	TRBJ1-1	NA	TGCAGCGTTAATCAGGGGAGTGGAACTGAAGCTTTCTTT	CSVNQGSGTEAFF
NA	TRBV4-2	TRBJ2-3	NA	TGTGCCAGCAGCCGAAAAGGGGGGGGTAGCACAGATACGCAGTATTTT	CASSRKGGGSTDTQYF
NA	TRBV4-1	TRBJ2-1	NA	TGCGCCAGCAGCCAAGATCGCAGCGCCAATGAGCAGTTCTTC	CASSQDRSANEQFF
NA	TRBV27	TRBJ2-6	few	TGTGCCAGCAGTTTTTTTGCGGGCAGGCCGAGAGCTGGGGCCAACGTCCTGACTTTC	CASSFFAGRPRAGANVLTF
NA	TRBV7-9	TRBJ1-6	NA	TGTGCCAGCAGCTTTGGACACCTTAATTCACCCCTCCACTTT	CASSFGHLNSPLHF